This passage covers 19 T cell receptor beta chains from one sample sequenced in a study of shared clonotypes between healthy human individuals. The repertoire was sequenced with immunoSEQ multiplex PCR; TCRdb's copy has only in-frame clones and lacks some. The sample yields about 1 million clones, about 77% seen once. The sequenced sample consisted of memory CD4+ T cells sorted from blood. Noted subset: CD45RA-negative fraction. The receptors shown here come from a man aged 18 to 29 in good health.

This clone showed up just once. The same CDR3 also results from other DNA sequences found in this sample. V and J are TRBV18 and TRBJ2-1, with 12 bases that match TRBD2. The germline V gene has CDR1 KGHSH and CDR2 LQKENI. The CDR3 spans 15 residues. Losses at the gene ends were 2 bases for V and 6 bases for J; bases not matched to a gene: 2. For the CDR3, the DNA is TGTGCCAGCTCACCAGGACTAGCGGGAAGCAATGAGCAGTTCTTC. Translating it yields CASSPGLAGSNEQFF.

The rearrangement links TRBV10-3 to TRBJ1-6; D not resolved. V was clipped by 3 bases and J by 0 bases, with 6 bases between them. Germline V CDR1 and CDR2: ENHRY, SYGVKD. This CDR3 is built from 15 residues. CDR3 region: CAISDGSSYNSPLHF. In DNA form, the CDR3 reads TGTGCCATCAGTGACGGCAGCTCCTATAATTCACCCCTCCACTTT.

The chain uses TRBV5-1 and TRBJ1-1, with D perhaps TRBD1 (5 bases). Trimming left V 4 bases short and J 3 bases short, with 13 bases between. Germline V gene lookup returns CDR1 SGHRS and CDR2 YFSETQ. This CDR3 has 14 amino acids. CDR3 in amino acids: CASSPGGGDTEAFF. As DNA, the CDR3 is TGCGCCAGCAGCCCCGGTGGGGGGGACACTGAAGCTTTCTTT.

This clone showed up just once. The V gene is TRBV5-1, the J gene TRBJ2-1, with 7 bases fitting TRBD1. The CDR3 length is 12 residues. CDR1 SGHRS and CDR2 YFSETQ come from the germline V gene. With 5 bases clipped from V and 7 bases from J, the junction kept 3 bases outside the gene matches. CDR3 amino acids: CASRTTGNEQFF. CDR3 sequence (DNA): TGCGCCAGCAGGACGACAGGGAATGAGCAGTTCTTC. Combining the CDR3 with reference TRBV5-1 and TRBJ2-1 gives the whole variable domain KAGVTQTPRYLIKTRGQQVTLSCSPISGHRSVSWYQQTPGQGLQFLFEYFSETQRNKGNFPGRFSGRQFSNSRSEMNVSTLELGDSALYLCASRTTGNEQFFGPGTRLTVL.

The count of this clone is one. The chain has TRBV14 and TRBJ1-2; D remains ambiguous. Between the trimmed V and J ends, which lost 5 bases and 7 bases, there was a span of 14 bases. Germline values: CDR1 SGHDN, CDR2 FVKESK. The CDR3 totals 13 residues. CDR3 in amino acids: CASSKVSRGGYTF. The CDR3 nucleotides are TGTGCCAGCAGCAAAGTGTCCCGTGGTGGCTACACCTTC.

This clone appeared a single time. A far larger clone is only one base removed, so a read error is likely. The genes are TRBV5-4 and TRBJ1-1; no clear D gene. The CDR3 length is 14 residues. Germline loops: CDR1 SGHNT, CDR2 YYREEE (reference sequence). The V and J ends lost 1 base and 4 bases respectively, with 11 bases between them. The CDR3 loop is CASSLTVASTEAFF. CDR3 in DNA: TGTGCCAGCAGCTTGACGGTTGCGAGCACTGAAGCTTTCTTT.

The CDR3 coding sequence is TGTGCCAGCAGTATTAACCGGGACACCCGCTCCTACGAGCAGTACTTC. Its translation is CASSINRDTRSYEQYF. The rearrangement joins TRBV27 to TRBJ2-7; possibly TRBD1 for D (6 bases). CDR3 length equals 16 residues. The germline gives CDR1 MNHEY, CDR2 SMNVEV (reference sequence). V lost 5 bases and J 0 bases, leaving 17 bases between the germline ends.

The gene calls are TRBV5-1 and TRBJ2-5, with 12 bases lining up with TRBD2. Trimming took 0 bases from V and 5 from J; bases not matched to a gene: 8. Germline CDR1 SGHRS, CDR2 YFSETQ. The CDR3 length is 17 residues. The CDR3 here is CASSLEASGGARETQYF. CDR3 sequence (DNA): TGCGCCAGCAGCTTGGAAGCTAGCGGGGGGGCGAGGGAGACCCAGTACTTC.

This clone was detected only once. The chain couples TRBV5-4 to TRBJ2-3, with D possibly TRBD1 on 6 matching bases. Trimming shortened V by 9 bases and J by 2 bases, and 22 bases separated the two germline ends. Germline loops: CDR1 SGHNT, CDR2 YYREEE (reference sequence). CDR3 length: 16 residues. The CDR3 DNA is TGTGCCACCGATGGTCTAGGTGGGGGCATCACAGATACGCAGTATTTT. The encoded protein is CATDGLGGGITDTQYF.

The CDR3: CASSDRGYGYTF. In DNA form, the CDR3 reads TGTGCCAGCAGCGACAGGGGCTATGGCTACACCTTC. The chain joins TRBV6-6 to TRBJ1-2; TRBD1 agrees at 8 bases. This CDR3 has 12 residues. The trim removed 6 bases at V and 4 bases at J, leaving 1 base unmatched. Germline V gives CDR1 MNHNY, CDR2 SVGAGI (reference sequence).

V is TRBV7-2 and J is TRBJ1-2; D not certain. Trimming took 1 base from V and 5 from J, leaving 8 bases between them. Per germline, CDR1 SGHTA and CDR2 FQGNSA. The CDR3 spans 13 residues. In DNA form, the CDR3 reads TGTGCCAGCAGCTTAGGCCAGCTATATGGCTACACCTTC. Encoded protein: CASSLGQLYGYTF.

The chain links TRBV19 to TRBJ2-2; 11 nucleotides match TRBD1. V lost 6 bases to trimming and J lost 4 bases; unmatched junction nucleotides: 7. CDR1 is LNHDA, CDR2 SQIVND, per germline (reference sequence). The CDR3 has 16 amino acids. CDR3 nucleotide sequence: TGTGCCAGTAGCGCCGGGACAGGGGGTGTCACCGGGGAGCTGTTTTTT. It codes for CASSAGTGGVTGELFF.

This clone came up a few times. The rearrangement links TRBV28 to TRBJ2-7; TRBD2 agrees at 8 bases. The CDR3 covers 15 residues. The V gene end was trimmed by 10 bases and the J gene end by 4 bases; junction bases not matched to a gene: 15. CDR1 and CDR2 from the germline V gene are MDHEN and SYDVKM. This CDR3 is CATRGSGTSSYEQYF. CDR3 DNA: TGTGCCACCCGAGGGAGCGGGACTAGTAGTTACGAGCAGTACTTC.

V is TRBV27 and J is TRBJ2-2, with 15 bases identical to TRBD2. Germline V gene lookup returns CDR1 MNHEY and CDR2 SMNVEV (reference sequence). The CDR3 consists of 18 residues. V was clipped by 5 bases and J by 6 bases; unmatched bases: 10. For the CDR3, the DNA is TGTGCCAGCAGTCCCAGGACTAGCGGGAGGGCCGCGGCCGGGGAGCTGTTTTTT. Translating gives CASSPRTSGRAAAGELFF.

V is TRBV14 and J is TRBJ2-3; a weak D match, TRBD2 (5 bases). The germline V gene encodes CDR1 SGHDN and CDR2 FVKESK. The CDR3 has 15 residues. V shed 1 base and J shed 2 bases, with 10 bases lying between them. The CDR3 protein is CASSQALAATDTQYF. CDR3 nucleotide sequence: TGTGCCAGCAGCCAAGCTCTAGCAGCCACAGATACGCAGTATTTT.

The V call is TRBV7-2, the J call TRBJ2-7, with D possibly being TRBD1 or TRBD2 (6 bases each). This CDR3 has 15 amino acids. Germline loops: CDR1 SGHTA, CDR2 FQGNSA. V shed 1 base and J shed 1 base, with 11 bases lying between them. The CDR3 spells CASSLDQGRSYEQYF. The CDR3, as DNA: TGTGCCAGCAGCTTAGATCAGGGGAGGTCCTACGAGCAGTACTTC.

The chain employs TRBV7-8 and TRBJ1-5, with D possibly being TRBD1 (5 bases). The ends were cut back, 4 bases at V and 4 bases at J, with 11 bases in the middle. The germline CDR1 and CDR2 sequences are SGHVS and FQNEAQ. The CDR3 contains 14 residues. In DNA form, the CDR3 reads TGTGCCAGCAGCTCCGTGGCAGGGAATCAGCCCCAGCATTTT. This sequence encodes CASSSVAGNQPQHF.

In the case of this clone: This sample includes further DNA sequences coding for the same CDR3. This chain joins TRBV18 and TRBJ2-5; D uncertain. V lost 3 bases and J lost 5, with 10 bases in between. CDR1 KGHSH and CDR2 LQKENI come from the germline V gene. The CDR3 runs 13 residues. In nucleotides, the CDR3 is TGTGCCAGCTCACCTCCCGTTGGGGAGACCCAGTACTTC. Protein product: CASSPPVGETQYF.

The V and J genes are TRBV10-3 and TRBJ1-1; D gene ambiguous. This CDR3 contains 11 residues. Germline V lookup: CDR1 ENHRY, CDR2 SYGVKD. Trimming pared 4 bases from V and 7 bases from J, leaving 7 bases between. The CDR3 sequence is CAISVMGEAFF. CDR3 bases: TGTGCCATCAGTGTTATGGGTGAAGCTTTCTTT.